The 14 T cell receptor beta chains presented below share a single source sample, sequenced in a study of T cell responses to AZD1222 COVID-19 vaccine. Repertoires were generated with immunoSEQ multiplex PCR, while TCRdb's copy carries only in-frame clones and drops some. The profile shows about 120,000 clones, around 90% of them singletons. The sequencing here drew on peripheral blood, taken on day 0 of AZD1222 vaccination. The receptors were sampled from an adult in good health.

The rearrangement uses TRBV3-1 (or the pseudogene TRBV3-2) and TRBJ2-7; 8 nucleotides agree with TRBD1. The CDR3 is 16 residues long. Per the germline V gene, CDR1 is LGHDT and CDR2 is YNNKEL (reference sequence). The V segment lost 9 bases and the J segment 1 base; nucleotides outside the gene matches: 14. This CDR3 is CASKPQTGTGSYEQYF. The CDR3 DNA reads TGTGCCAGTAAGCCCCAGACCGGGACAGGTTCCTACGAGCAGTACTTC.

The chain combines TRBV6-5 with TRBJ1-4, with D unresolved. Trimming cost V 6 bases and J 5 bases, with 10 bases left between them. The CDR3 runs 13 residues. In germline, CDR1 is MNHEY, CDR2 SVGAGI. Here the CDR3 DNA reads TGTGCCAGCAGGAGGGCCGGGAATGAAAAACTGTTTTTT. Amino acids: CASRRAGNEKLFF.

The chain has TRBV19 and TRBJ1-2; no definite D call. The CDR3 contains 13 residues. V lost 3 bases, J lost 2 bases, and 7 bases lay in between. Germline CDR1 reads LNHDA; CDR2 reads SQIVND (reference sequence). CDR3 protein: CASSMSRNYGYTF. The DNA of the CDR3 is TGTGCCAGTAGTATGAGCAGGAACTATGGCTACACCTTC. Supplemented by reference TRBV19 and TRBJ1-2, the full variable domain reads DGGITQSPKYLFRKEGQNVTLSCEQNLNHDAMYWYRQDPGQGLRLIYYSQIVNDFQKGDIAEGYSVSREKKESFPLTVTSAQKNPTAFYLCASSMSRNYGYTFGSGTRLTVV.

This chain uses TRBV4-1 with TRBJ2-7; 8 bases agree with TRBD2. The CDR3 has 15 residues. Trimming cost V 2 bases and J 5 bases; bases outside gene matches: 8. Germline V gives CDR1 MGHRA, CDR2 YSYEKL. CDR3 protein: CASSQLAGLLNEQYF. The CDR3 nucleotides are TGCGCCAGCAGCCAATTAGCGGGGCTCCTAAACGAGCAGTACTTC.

The V call is TRBV7-9, the J call TRBJ1-6; no reliable D call. The CDR3 covers 13 residues. Germline V lookup: CDR1 SEHNR, CDR2 FQNEAQ (reference sequence). The V end lost 5 bases, the J end lost 15 bases, and 17 bases lay between the germline ends. The CDR3 protein is CASSPRGGPVLHF. CDR3 bases: TGTGCCAGCAGCCCACGGGGAGGCCCGGTCCTCCACTTT.

V usage is TRBV12-3 or TRBV12-4 and J usage is TRBJ1-5; D possibly corresponds to TRBD1 (5 bases). The CDR3 extends over 13 amino acids. Deletions cut 1 base from V and 6 bases from J, with 7 bases between. The CDR3 spells CASSLGGPQPQHF. For the CDR3, the DNA is TGTGCCAGCAGTTTAGGGGGACCTCAGCCCCAGCATTTT.

The V and J genes are TRBV7-2 and TRBJ1-6; 7 bases line up with TRBD1. V was pared by 1 base and J by 11 bases, with 5 bases of the junction left unmatched. The germline V gene encodes CDR1 SGHTA and CDR2 FQGNSA. The CDR3 totals 14 residues. The CDR3 nucleotides are TGTGCCAGCAGCTTAGAGGGCAGGGGGACACCCCTCCACTTT. Its protein product is CASSLEGRGTPLHF.

The chain combines TRBV19 with TRBJ1-2, with unresolved D. Germline V gene lookup returns CDR1 LNHDA and CDR2 SQIVND (reference sequence). The CDR3 extends over 13 amino acids. V shed 6 bases and J shed 4 bases, with 12 bases lying between them. This CDR3 is CASRENTRYGYTF. The CDR3 DNA reads as TGTGCCAGTAGGGAAAACACCCGCTATGGCTACACCTTC.

The J gene is TRBJ1-6, the V gene TRBV9, with a weak D call TRBD1 (6 bases). V shed 2 bases and J shed 10 bases, with 19 bases lying between them. The length of the CDR3 is 16 residues. Germline V CDR1 and CDR2: SGDLS, YYNGEE. The CDR3 region is CASSVGTGRVESPLHF. In DNA form, the CDR3 reads TGTGCCAGCAGCGTTGGAACAGGGAGAGTTGAGTCACCCCTCCACTTT.

This clone was found once. The chain couples TRBV21-1 to TRBJ2-7. TRBV21-1 is a recognized pseudogene. The CDR3 runs 13 residues. The CDR3 DNA reads TGTGCCAGCAGCAAAGTAGGGGGGTTCGGGCAGTACTTC. It is translated as CASSKVGGFGQYF.

This chain links TRBV4-3 with TRBJ1-6; D unclear. Germline V gives CDR1 LGHNA, CDR2 YSLEER. CDR3 length: 14 amino acids. V gave up 4 bases and J gave up 7 bases, with 11 bases separating them. CDR3 coding DNA: TGCGCCAGCAGCCTCCGAGGAGGGAATTCACCCCTCCACTTT. This encodes CASSLRGGNSPLHF.

The rearrangement links TRBV29-1 to TRBJ2-5; D ambiguous. The CDR3 contains 14 residues. CDR1 and CDR2 from the germline V gene are SQVTM and ANQGSEA. The V and J ends lost 4 bases and 7 bases respectively, with 19 bases between them. CDR3 amino acids: CSVVQTALTATQYF. In DNA form, the CDR3 reads TGCAGCGTTGTCCAGACGGCCCTAACGGCGACCCAGTACTTC.

The V call is TRBV11-2, the J call TRBJ2-3, with unresolved D. CDR1 is SGHAT and CDR2 is FQNNGV in the germline V gene. Trimming stripped 3 bases from V and 1 base from J, with 5 bases between. This CDR3 contains 13 residues. CDR3 sequence reads: CASSFRGTDTQYF. DNA for the CDR3: TGTGCCAGCAGCTTCCGGGGCACAGATACGCAGTATTTT.

The chain links TRBV2 to TRBJ2-7; 10 nucleotides line up with TRBD1. V was pared by 7 bases and J by 2 bases, with 5 bases of the junction left unmatched. This CDR3 has 14 amino acids. Germline lookup yields CDR1 SNHLY and CDR2 FYNNEI. The DNA for the CDR3 is TGTGCCAGCAATGGGGACAGGGGCCCCTACGAGCAGTACTTC. Translated: CASNGDRGPYEQYF.